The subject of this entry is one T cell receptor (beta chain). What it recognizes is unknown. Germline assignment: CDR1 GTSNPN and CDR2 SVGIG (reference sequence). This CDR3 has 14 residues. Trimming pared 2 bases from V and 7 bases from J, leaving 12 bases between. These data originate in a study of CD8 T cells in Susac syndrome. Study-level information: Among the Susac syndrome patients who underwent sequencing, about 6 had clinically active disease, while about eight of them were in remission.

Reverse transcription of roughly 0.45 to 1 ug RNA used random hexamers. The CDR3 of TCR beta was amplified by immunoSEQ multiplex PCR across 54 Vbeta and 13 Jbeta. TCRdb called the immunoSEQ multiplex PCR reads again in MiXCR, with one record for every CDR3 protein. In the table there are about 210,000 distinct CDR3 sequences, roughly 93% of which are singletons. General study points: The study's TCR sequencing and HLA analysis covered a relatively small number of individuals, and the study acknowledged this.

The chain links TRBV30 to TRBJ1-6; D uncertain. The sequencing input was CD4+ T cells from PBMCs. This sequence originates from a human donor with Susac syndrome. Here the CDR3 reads CAWSMEAKNSPLHF. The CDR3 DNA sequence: TGTGCCTGGAGTATGGAGGCTAAAAATTCACCCCTCCACTTT.